This TCR beta chain was captured in a study of blood T cell repertoires in COVID-19. At the level of the study: COVID-19 samples from acute and convalescent phases originated in the United States, Italy and Spain. In each case, the material was cDNA or gDNA derived from T cells, B-cell-depleted T cells, or PBMCs.

The germline gives CDR1 MNHEY, CDR2 SVGEGT. The V gene end was trimmed by 5 bases and the J gene end by 3 bases; junction bases not matched to a gene: 5. This CDR3 has 15 amino acids. Using immunoSEQ multiplex PCR, the repertoire was profiled, and TCRdb retains in-frame clones only, with some absent. This sample has hundreds of thousands of clones, with around 87% found just once. This TCR was recovered from a woman aged 45-59 years who had recovered from COVID-19. The sample consisted of PBMCs or T cells enriched from blood (not recorded which). The chain is built from TRBV6-2 or TRBV6-3 and TRBJ2-1; 9 bases are a match to TRBD1. The CDR3 nucleotides read TGTGCCAGCAGTCAACCGGGACAGGGCTACAATGAGCAGTTCTTC. Protein: CASSQPGQGYNEQFF.